A selection of T cell receptor beta chains follows, all from one sample in a study of OX40 agonist ivuxolimab in advanced cancers. Generated by immunoSEQ multiplex PCR, the TCRdb table keeps only in-frame clones and is missing some. The data hold 95,000 to 150,000 clones, with just over 90% observed a single time. The sequencing here drew on CD4+ or CD8+ T cells sorted from blood, taken in a trial of the OX40 agonist ivuxolimab. These TCRs come from an adult with an advanced solid tumor such as melanoma, head and neck, liver or kidney cancer. CDR3s include the opening cysteine and the closing phenylalanine or tryptophan. Each record gives: CDR3 length, clone size, V gene, D gene, J gene, CDR3 DNA, CDR3 protein. The D gene is left open where the match is weak. Clone size, where shown, is once, few, many, or a class for clones that have expanded.

cdr3_length: 13; clone_size: .; v_call: TRBV28; d_call: .; j_call: TRBJ2-3; cdr3_nt: TGTGCCAGCAGCTCCGGAGGGGCAGATACGCAGTATTTT; cdr3_aa: CASSSGGADTQYF
cdr3_length: 13; clone_size: .; v_call: TRBV6-1; d_call: .; j_call: TRBJ2-5; cdr3_nt: TGTGCCAGCAGTGAAGTGGCACAAGAGACCCAGTACTTC; cdr3_aa: CASSEVAQETQYF
cdr3_length: 14; clone_size: few; v_call: TRBV5-5; d_call: TRBD2; j_call: TRBJ2-3; cdr3_nt: TGTGCCAGCGGTGTTAGCGGGACTACCGATACGCAGTATTTT; cdr3_aa: CASGVSGTTDTQYF
cdr3_length: 15; clone_size: .; v_call: TRBV2; d_call: .; j_call: TRBJ1-2; cdr3_nt: TGTGCCAGCAGTGTAACCCAGGGTGGCGGCTATGGCTACACCTTC; cdr3_aa: CASSVTQGGGYGYTF
cdr3_length: 16; clone_size: .; v_call: TRBV7-3; d_call: TRBD2; j_call: TRBJ2-1; cdr3_nt: TGTGCCAGCAGCCCTACCTGGACTAGCGGCAGCAATGAGCAGTTCTTC; cdr3_aa: CASSPTWTSGSNEQFF
cdr3_length: 15; clone_size: once; v_call: TRBV6-5; d_call: .; j_call: TRBJ1-6; cdr3_nt: TGTGCCAGCAGCGAATCAGGGAACCGGAATTCACCCCTCCACTTT; cdr3_aa: CASSESGNRNSPLHF
cdr3_length: 15; clone_size: once; v_call: TRBV14; d_call: .; j_call: TRBJ1-1; cdr3_nt: TGTGCCAGCAGCCCCTTAGCTGGACGGTACACTGAAGCTTTCTTT; cdr3_aa: CASSPLAGRYTEAFF
cdr3_length: 15; clone_size: .; v_call: TRBV19; d_call: .; j_call: TRBJ2-7; cdr3_nt: TGTGCCAGTAGTATCTCCCCACGGGGGACCTACGAGCAGTACTTC; cdr3_aa: CASSISPRGTYEQYF
cdr3_length: 17; clone_size: .; v_call: TRBV7-9; d_call: .; j_call: TRBJ1-4; cdr3_nt: TGTGCCAGCAGCCGGTCGGGGACCTCTGCAACTAATGAAAAACTGTTTTTT; cdr3_aa: CASSRSGTSATNEKLFF
cdr3_length: 15; clone_size: .; v_call: TRBV29-1; d_call: .; j_call: TRBJ2-1; cdr3_nt: TGCAGCGTTGAAGGGGAGGATGGGAAGGTCAATGAGCAGTTCTTC; cdr3_aa: CSVEGEDGKVNEQFF
cdr3_length: 16; clone_size: .; v_call: TRBV6-5; d_call: .; j_call: TRBJ1-5; cdr3_nt: TGTGCCAGCAGTTACGAGGGGCCGGTAGGCAATCAGCCCCAGCATTTT; cdr3_aa: CASSYEGPVGNQPQHF
cdr3_length: 15; clone_size: .; v_call: TRBV9; d_call: .; j_call: TRBJ2-1; cdr3_nt: TGTGCCAGCAGCCCCCGGGTGACCTTCTACAATGAGCAGTTCTTC; cdr3_aa: CASSPRVTFYNEQFF
cdr3_length: 14; clone_size: .; v_call: TRBV7-2; d_call: .; j_call: TRBJ1-4; cdr3_nt: TGTGCCAGCAGCTCCTATTGGAGGGGGGAAAAACTGTTTTTT; cdr3_aa: CASSSYWRGEKLFF
cdr3_length: 14; clone_size: .; v_call: TRBV15; d_call: .; j_call: TRBJ2-1; cdr3_nt: TGTGCCACCAGCAGATTGGGACCCTACAATGAGCAGTTCTTC; cdr3_aa: CATSRLGPYNEQFF
cdr3_length: 18; clone_size: .; v_call: TRBV28; d_call: .; j_call: TRBJ2-7; cdr3_nt: TGTGCCAGCAGTGCTCCCGACAGGGGACCGGGAGGGCACCTCGAGCAGTACTTC; cdr3_aa: CASSAPDRGPGGHLEQYF
cdr3_length: 17; clone_size: .; v_call: TRBV18; d_call: .; j_call: TRBJ1-2; cdr3_nt: TGTGCCAGCTCACCACCGCCTGTAGGGTGGACTAACTATGGCTACACCTTC; cdr3_aa: CASSPPPVGWTNYGYTF
cdr3_length: 14; clone_size: few; v_call: TRBV7-2; d_call: .; j_call: TRBJ2-5; cdr3_nt: TGTGCCAGCAGCTTAGCCCTTGGGGCCGAGACCCAGTACTTC; cdr3_aa: CASSLALGAETQYF
cdr3_length: 16; clone_size: .; v_call: TRBV7-7; d_call: TRBD2; j_call: TRBJ2-3; cdr3_nt: TGTGCCAGCAGCACAGGACTAGTTGGGCACACAGATACGCAGTATTTT; cdr3_aa: CASSTGLVGHTDTQYF
cdr3_length: 13; clone_size: .; v_call: TRBV9; d_call: .; j_call: TRBJ2-7; cdr3_nt: TGTGCCAGCAGCGTAGGCACTGGGCTTGAGCAGTACTTC; cdr3_aa: CASSVGTGLEQYF
cdr3_length: 17; clone_size: .; v_call: TRBV5-1; d_call: .; j_call: TRBJ2-5; cdr3_nt: TGCGCCAGCAGCTTGAAGACAGATGGATATAACCAAGAGACCCAGTACTTC; cdr3_aa: CASSLKTDGYNQETQYF
cdr3_length: 18; clone_size: .; v_call: TRBV10-1; d_call: .; j_call: TRBJ1-6; cdr3_nt: TGCGCCAGATTCCGGGGGGGGACTGATAGCTCCTATAATTCACCCCTCCACTTT; cdr3_aa: CARFRGGTDSSYNSPLHF
cdr3_length: 15; clone_size: .; v_call: TRBV10-3; d_call: TRBD1; j_call: TRBJ1-5; cdr3_nt: TGTGCCATCAGTGAGGGACAGGGGAGTGGTCAGCCCCAGCATTTT; cdr3_aa: CAISEGQGSGQPQHF
cdr3_length: 16; clone_size: .; v_call: TRBV4-2; d_call: .; j_call: TRBJ2-3; cdr3_nt: TGTGCCAGCAGCCAAGATTGGGCAAGTACGGCAGATACGCAGTATTTT; cdr3_aa: CASSQDWASTADTQYF
cdr3_length: 18; clone_size: .; v_call: TRBV7-3; d_call: .; j_call: TRBJ2-1; cdr3_nt: TGTGCCAGCAGCTTAGGTCAGTTGACTCGACACTCCTACAATGAGCAGTTCTTC; cdr3_aa: CASSLGQLTRHSYNEQFF
cdr3_length: 14; clone_size: .; v_call: TRBV25-1; d_call: TRBD1; j_call: TRBJ2-1; cdr3_nt: TGTGCCAGCAGTGAATCGACAGGGGACAATGAGCAGTTCTTC; cdr3_aa: CASSESTGDNEQFF
cdr3_length: 14; clone_size: .; v_call: TRBV18; d_call: .; j_call: TRBJ1-1; cdr3_nt: TGTGCCAGCTCACCTAACACAGGGAACACTGAAGCTTTCTTT; cdr3_aa: CASSPNTGNTEAFF
cdr3_length: 11; clone_size: .; v_call: TRBV28; d_call: .; j_call: TRBJ1-1; cdr3_nt: TGTGCCAGCAGCTTCGACAGAGAAGCTTTCTTT; cdr3_aa: CASSFDREAFF
cdr3_length: 15; clone_size: .; v_call: TRBV5-1; d_call: TRBD1; j_call: TRBJ2-1; cdr3_nt: TGCGCCAGCGGGCCGGGACAGGGGATTTCGGCTGAGCAGTTCTTC; cdr3_aa: CASGPGQGISAEQFF
cdr3_length: 12; clone_size: .; v_call: TRBV28; d_call: .; j_call: TRBJ1-4; cdr3_nt: TGTGCCAGCAGTTTACCGCCTGAAAAACTGTTTTTT; cdr3_aa: CASSLPPEKLFF
cdr3_length: 16; clone_size: .; v_call: TRBV7-9; d_call: TRBD1; j_call: TRBJ2-2; cdr3_nt: TGTGCCAGCAGATTAGACGGACAGGGAAGGGCCGGGGAGCTGTTTTTT; cdr3_aa: CASRLDGQGRAGELFF
cdr3_length: 13; clone_size: .; v_call: TRBV6-5; d_call: .; j_call: TRBJ1-5; cdr3_nt: TGTGCCAGCAGTGAATCGGGGCGGCAGCCCCAGCATTTT; cdr3_aa: CASSESGRQPQHF
cdr3_length: 15; clone_size: .; v_call: TRBV7-9; d_call: TRBD2; j_call: TRBJ2-7; cdr3_nt: TGTGCCAGCAGCCCCTATAGCGGGGGGTACTACGAGCAGTACTTC; cdr3_aa: CASSPYSGGYYEQYF
cdr3_length: 13; clone_size: .; v_call: TRBV11-2; d_call: .; j_call: TRBJ2-7; cdr3_nt: TGTGCCAGCAGCTTCGGCAGAGCCTACGAGCAGTACTTC; cdr3_aa: CASSFGRAYEQYF